Following are 5 T cell receptor beta chains from one sample sequenced in a study of shared clonotypes between healthy human individuals. Libraries were prepared by immunoSEQ multiplex PCR; TCRdb keeps only in-frame clonotypes and omits some of them. Among fewer than 2.5 million clones listed, approximately 94% were seen once. The sample taken for sequencing was naive CD4+ T cells from PBMCs. The sample's subset: CD45RA+ positively selected. Receptor source: a young man in good health. Some clones in this sample may be carry-over from other donors' samples.

This clone was seen a single time. The CDR3 sequence is CSTAEGRGPYEQYF. CDR3 nucleotide sequence: TGCAGCACCGCCGAGGGGAGAGGGCCCTACGAGCAGTACTTC. The rearrangement uses TRBV29-1 and TRBJ2-7; D possibly matches TRBD1 or TRBD2 (5 bases each). The CDR3 contains 14 residues. The germline gives CDR1 SQVTM, CDR2 ANQGSEA. V was trimmed by 8 bases and J by 2 bases, leaving 19 bases between them.

V gene TRBV28 combines with J gene TRBJ1-4; maybe TRBD1 (5 bases). Germline values: CDR1 MDHEN, CDR2 SYDVKM. V dropped 5 bases and J dropped 0 bases, with 10 bases sitting between them. The CDR3 sequence is 15 residues long. The CDR3: CASSPGATTNEKLFF. In DNA form, the CDR3 reads TGTGCCAGCAGTCCCGGGGCTACAACTAATGAAAAACTGTTTTTT.

This chain uses TRBV29-1 with TRBJ2-1, with 12 bases matching TRBD2. This CDR3 has 14 amino acids. The ends lost 4 bases at V and 10 bases at J; junction bases unmatched: 8. Germline CDR1 is SQVTM and CDR2 is ANQGSEA. The CDR3 DNA reads as TGCAGCGTTGTACGGCTAGCGGGAGGGCGGGAGCAGTTCTTC. This codes for CSVVRLAGGREQFF.

The genes are TRBV5-3 and TRBJ1-1; D might be TRBD1 (6 bases). TRBV5-3 is an ORF, with its function uncertain. This CDR3 has 15 residues. Trimming took off 8 bases at V and 0 bases at J, with 17 bases between the two ends. CDR3: CASSHNPGVNTEAFF. The CDR3 bases are TGTGCCAGCAGCCATAATCCAGGGGTGAACACTGAAGCTTTCTTT.

Only one count was recorded for this clone. Other DNA sequences in this sample translate to the same CDR3. The gene calls are TRBV27 and TRBJ1-2; 8 bases map to TRBD1. The CDR3 has 14 amino acids. J gave up 3 bases and V 4 bases, and 4 bases lay outside the gene matches. Germline V lookup: CDR1 MNHEY, CDR2 SMNVEV (reference sequence). The DNA for the CDR3 is TGTGCCAGCAGTTCAGGACAGGGCCACTATGGCTACACCTTC. Its translation is CASSSGQGHYGYTF.